The clone carrying this TCR beta chain was recorded once. Assay used: immunoSEQ multiplex PCR; TCRdb lists only in-frame clones, some missing. The sample includes tens of thousands of clones, around 94% seen only once; the top ten take more than 5.5%. The CDR3 is 14 amino acids. The V gene's germline CDR1 is KGHSH and CDR2 LQKENI. Trimming left V 5 bases short and J 0 bases short, with 11 bases between. These data are taken from a study of T cells in localized non-small cell lung cancer. The genes are TRBV18 and TRBJ2-7, with D possibly being TRBD1 or TRBD2 (5 bases each). The sequencing here drew on peripheral blood, taken before any cancer treatment. The source of this sequence is a female donor of 60 years or more with stage I lung adenocarcinoma. CDR3 loop: CASSRDPYSYEQYF. The CDR3 bases are TGTGCCAGCTCAAGGGACCCATACTCCTACGAGCAGTACTTC.